The clone carrying this TCR beta chain was detected once. Data came from immunoSEQ multiplex PCR; TCRdb stores just in-frame clones and leaves some out. The table lists roughly 130,000 clones, over 75% of them singletons. The junction had 6 bases not matched to a gene; V was cut back by 2 bases and J by 6 bases. This CDR3 comprises 15 residues. Germline-derived CDR1 and CDR2 are LGHDT and YNNKEL (reference sequence). The entry originates in a study of T cell responses to AZD1222 COVID-19 vaccine. The sequence was collected from an adult in good health. Sample: peripheral blood, taken on day 0 of AZD1222 vaccination. This chain joins TRBV3-1 (or the pseudogene TRBV3-2) and TRBJ1-4, with 7 bases fitting TRBD1. In DNA form, the CDR3 reads TGTGCCAGCAGCCAATATCCCAGGGGGGATGAAAAACTGTTTTTT. Amino acid sequence: CASSQYPRGDEKLFF.